This T cell receptor (beta chain) is drawn from a study of PD-1 blockade in classical Hodgkin lymphoma. The study's findings and limits: TCR diversity in CD4+, not CD8+, cells rose significantly by C4D1.

In every patient, relapse followed autologous stem cell transplantation, while exposure to brentuximab vedotin differed. The V gene end was trimmed by 2 bases and the J gene end by 3 bases; junction bases not matched to a gene: 5. The CDR3 extends over 15 amino acids. CDR1 MNHEY and CDR2 SVGAGI come from the germline V gene. In the case of this clone: What it recognizes is unknown. Different DNA sequences within this sample yield the same CDR3.

Profiled with immunoSEQ multiplex PCR; TCRdb holds only in-frame clones, not every one. The sample yields 100,000 or so clones, about 89% seen once. The V call is TRBV6-5, the J call TRBJ1-2; 8 bases match TRBD1. This receptor was taken from a human donor with classical Hodgkin lymphoma. The material was peripheral blood mononuclear cells (PBMCs), obtained before the second cycle of nivolumab. CDR3 residues: CASSYRDRPYYGYTF. The CDR3 DNA is TGTGCCAGCAGTTACAGGGACAGGCCTTACTATGGCTACACCTTC.